This T cell receptor beta chain derives from a study of cytomegalovirus exposure and HLA in healthy donors. The PCR used 60 Vbeta and 13 Jbeta primers. TCRdb's table, derived via immunoSEQ multiplex PCR, lists solely in-frame clones and lacks some. This sample has roughly 120,000 clones, with over 65% found just once. Study-level points and caveats: When presence/absence was analysed, sequencing depth was taken to be roughly uniform across donors. Later analysis identified about 18,000 TCR beta sequences associated with HLA alleles, using a false discovery rate threshold of 0.05. Prior analysis indicated that the majority of TCR beta V segments exhibited productivity approximately 90% or approximately 30% of the time.

Unrecorded immune exposure was likely among donors, who were nominally healthy when sampled. V lost 7 bases, J lost 3 bases, and 16 bases lay in between. CDR3 length: 14 residues. CDR1 is SGHTA, CDR2 FQGNSA, per germline. Notes on this clone: The antigen remains unidentified.

The sequence was obtained from a woman between 50 and 59 years old in good health and CMV-seropositive. The rearrangement links TRBV7-2 to TRBJ2-7; D perhaps matches TRBD2 (5 bases). The sequenced material came from PBMCs. In DNA, the CDR3 is TGTGCCAGCACCAAAACTCCCGGACTCTACGAGCAGTACTTC. Residues: CASTKTPGLYEQYF.